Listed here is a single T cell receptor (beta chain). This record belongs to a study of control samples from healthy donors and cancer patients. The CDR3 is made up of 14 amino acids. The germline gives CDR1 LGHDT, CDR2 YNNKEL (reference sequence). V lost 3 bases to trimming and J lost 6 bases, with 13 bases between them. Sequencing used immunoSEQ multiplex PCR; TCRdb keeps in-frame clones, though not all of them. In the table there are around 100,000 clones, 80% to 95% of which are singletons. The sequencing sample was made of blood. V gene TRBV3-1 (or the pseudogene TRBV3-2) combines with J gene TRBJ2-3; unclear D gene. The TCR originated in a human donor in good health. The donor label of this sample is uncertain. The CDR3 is CASSHGKGTDTQYF. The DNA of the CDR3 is TGTGCCAGCAGCCATGGGAAAGGAACGGATACGCAGTATTTT.